This T cell receptor (beta chain) was observed in a study of T cell responses to AZD1222 COVID-19 vaccine. Comments on this clone: Its antigen remains unidentified.

Regarding the study as a whole: Spike-specific TCR breadth and depth were elevated following two AZD1222 doses. Baseline seropositivity occurred in only a handful of AZD1222 recipients. Females made up more of the donors, who were largely white British, and clonal diversity may have come out too low.

CDR1 is SGHTA and CDR2 is FQGNSA in the germline V gene. Trimming took off 1 base at V and 1 base at J, with 10 bases between the two ends. This CDR3 is built from 15 residues. Some clones are missing from TCRdb's copy, which holds only in-frame ones; the method was immunoSEQ multiplex PCR. The sample holds about 120,000 clones, about 92% seen once. The chain has TRBV7-2 and TRBJ2-5; D is unclear. The receptor was isolated from an adult in good health. The sequenced sample was peripheral blood, obtained on day 0 of AZD1222 vaccination. CDR3 residues: CASSLGVSLQETQYF. The CDR3 nucleotides are TGTGCCAGCAGCTTAGGGGTCAGCCTCCAAGAGACCCAGTACTTC.